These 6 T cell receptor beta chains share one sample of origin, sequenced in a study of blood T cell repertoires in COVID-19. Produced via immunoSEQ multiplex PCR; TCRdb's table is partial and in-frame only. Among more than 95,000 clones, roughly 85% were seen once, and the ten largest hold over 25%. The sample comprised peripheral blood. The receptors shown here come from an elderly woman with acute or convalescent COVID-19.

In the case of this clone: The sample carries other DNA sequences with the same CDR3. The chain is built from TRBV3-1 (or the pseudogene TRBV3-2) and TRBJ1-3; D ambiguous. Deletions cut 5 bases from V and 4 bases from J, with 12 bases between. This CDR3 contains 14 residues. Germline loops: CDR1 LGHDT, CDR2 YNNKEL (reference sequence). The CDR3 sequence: CASSSLGFGNTIYF. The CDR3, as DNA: TGTGCCAGCAGCTCGTTGGGCTTCGGAAACACCATATATTTT.

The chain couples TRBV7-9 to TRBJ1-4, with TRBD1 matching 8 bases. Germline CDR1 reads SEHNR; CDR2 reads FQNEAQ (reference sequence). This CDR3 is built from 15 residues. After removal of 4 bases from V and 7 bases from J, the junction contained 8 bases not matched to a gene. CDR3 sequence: CASSSQGTGGEKLFF. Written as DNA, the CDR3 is TGTGCCAGCAGCTCCCAAGGGACAGGCGGTGAAAAACTGTTTTTT.

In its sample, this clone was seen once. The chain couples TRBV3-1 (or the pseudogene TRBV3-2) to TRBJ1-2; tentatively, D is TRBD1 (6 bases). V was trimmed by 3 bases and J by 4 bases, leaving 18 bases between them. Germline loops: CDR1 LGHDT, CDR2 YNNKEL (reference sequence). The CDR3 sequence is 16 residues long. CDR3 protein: CASSQLDSGRGYGYTF. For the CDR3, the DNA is TGTGCCAGCAGCCAGCTGGACAGTGGACGAGGCTATGGCTACACCTTC.

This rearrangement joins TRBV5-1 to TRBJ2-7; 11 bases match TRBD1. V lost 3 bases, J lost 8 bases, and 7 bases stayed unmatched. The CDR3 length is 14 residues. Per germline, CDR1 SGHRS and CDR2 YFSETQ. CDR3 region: CASSYGTGGGQQYF. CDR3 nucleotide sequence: TGCGCCAGCAGCTATGGGACAGGGGGTGGCCAGCAGTACTTC.

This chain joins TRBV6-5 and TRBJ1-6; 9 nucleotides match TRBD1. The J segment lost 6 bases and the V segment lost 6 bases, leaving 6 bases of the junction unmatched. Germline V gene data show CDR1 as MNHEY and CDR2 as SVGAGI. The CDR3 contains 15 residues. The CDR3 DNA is TGTGCCAGCAGGGACGGACAGGGGAGTAATTCACCCCTCCACTTT. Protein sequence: CASRDGQGSNSPLHF.

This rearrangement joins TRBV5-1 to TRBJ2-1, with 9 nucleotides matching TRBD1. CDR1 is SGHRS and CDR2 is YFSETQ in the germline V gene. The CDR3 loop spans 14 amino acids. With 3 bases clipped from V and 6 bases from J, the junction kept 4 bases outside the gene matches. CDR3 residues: CASSSGQGGNEQFF. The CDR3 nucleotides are TGCGCCAGCAGCTCGGGACAGGGAGGCAATGAGCAGTTCTTC. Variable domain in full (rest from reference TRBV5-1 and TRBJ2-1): KAGVTQTPRYLIKTRGQQVTLSCSPISGHRSVSWYQQTPGQGLQFLFEYFSETQRNKGNFPGRFSGRQFSNSRSEMNVSTLELGDSALYLCASSSGQGGNEQFFGPGTRLTVL.